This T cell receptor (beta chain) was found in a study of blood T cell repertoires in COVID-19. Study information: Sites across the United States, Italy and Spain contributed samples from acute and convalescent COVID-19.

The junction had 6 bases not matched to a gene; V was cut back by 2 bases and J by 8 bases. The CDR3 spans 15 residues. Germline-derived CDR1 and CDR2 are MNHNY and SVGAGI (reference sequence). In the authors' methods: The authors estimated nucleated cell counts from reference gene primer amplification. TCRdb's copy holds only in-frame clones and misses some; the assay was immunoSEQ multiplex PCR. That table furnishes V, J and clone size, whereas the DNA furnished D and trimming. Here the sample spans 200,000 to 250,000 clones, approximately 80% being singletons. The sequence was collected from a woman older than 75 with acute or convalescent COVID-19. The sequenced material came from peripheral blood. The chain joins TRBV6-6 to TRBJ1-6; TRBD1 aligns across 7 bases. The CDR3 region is CASSYADRADSPLHF. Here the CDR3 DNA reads TGTGCCAGCAGTTACGCCGACAGGGCTGATTCACCCCTCCACTTT.